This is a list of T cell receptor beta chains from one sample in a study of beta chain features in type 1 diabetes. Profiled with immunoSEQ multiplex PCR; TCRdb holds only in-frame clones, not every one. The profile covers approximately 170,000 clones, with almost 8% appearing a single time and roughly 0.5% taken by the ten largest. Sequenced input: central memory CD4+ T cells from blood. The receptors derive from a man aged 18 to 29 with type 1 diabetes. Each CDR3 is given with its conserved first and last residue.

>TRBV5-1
CASSMDKSSYEQYF
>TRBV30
CAWSVERDTEAFF
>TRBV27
CASSFLTGGGRNTEAFF
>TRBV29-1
CSVEGLNRENIQYF
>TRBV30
CAWSVWQGVSPLHF
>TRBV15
CATSRDRGAPPAKNIQYF
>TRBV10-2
CASSESAGSSGNTIYF
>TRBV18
CASSPGTGGKETQYF
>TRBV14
CASSQDRGQGRQYF
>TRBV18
CASSPASGGRISPLHF
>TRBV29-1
CSVEPHTRDWNTQYF
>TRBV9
CASSLKTGHGSGANVLTF
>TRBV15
CATSRPGGKQPQHF
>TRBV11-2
CASSLEGRSYEQYF
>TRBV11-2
CASSLGPAPLHF
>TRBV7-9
CASSLQGFETQYF
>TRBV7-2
CASSPRGLAGNIYEQYF
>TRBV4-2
CASSQDKTSGIISYEQYF
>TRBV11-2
CASSSRGEGRPYEQYF
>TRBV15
CATSRDLLGGNYGYTF
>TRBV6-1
CAGGGWMNTEAFF
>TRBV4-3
CASSQEAGRVFDTEAFF
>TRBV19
CASSMNGGSLEQYF
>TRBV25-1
CASSPSKGYTEAFF
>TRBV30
CAWRSTTGNNDYTF
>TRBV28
CASSLATSHYEQYF
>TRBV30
CAWSGLAGHNEQFF
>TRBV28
CASRGLAGYNEQFF
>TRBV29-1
CSVETPGRSGYTF
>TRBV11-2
CASSKYRGSYEQYF
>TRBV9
CASSVAAGEDTQYF
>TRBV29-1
CSFSSTSGKGEQFF
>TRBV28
CASKKEFSSYEQYF
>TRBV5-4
CASAVNIALGYGYTF
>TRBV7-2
CASSSGAGLGQYF
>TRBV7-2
CASSPKGWNTGELFF
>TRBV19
CASTLGQGKEAFF
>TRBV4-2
CASSLQGVDEQYF
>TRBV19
CASSIRRGAVETQYF
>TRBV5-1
CASSSGQGTDTQYF
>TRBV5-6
CASSRQGQGFYEQYF
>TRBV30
CAWDRGGGNIQYF
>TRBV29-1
CSVDLEPQYF
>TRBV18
CASSQGLQETQYF
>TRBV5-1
CASSFRENTEAFF
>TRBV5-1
CASSVGQGFNEQFF
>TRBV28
CASSFRGLRAFF
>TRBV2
CASSVAYGVSTEAFF
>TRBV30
CAWSVMAGEQYF
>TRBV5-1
CASSRDSRDTIYF
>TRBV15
CATSLGGLAGVWSDTQYF
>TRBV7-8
CASSGFASQAYEQYF
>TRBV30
CAWSVSGTGIGAFF
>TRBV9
CASSGTDMNTEAFF
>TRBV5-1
CASSATGTASVEQYF
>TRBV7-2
CASSLAGQGAWEQFF